This TCR beta chain is drawn from a study of radiotherapy plus CTLA-4 blockade in lung cancer. Method: immunoSEQ multiplex PCR; TCRdb's copy keeps in-frame clones and lacks some. Here the sample spans tens of thousands of clones, less than 80% being singletons. This clonotype was obtained from a human donor with non-small cell lung cancer who had a complete response to radiotherapy plus ipilimumab. This specimen was peripheral blood, taken from a patient treated with radiotherapy plus ipilimumab.

The CDR3 DNA follows: TGTGCCAGCAGGGAAACAGGGCCTCCGGGTGAAAAACTGTTTTTT. Its translation: CASRETGPPGEKLFF. The chain uses TRBV2 and TRBJ1-4, with D possibly matching TRBD1 (6 bases). Trimming stripped 6 bases from V and 7 bases from J, with 18 bases between. Germline V gene sequence: CDR1 SNHLY, CDR2 FYNNEI. The CDR3 is 15 residues long.